This is a list of T cell receptor beta chains from one sample in a study of STAT5B mutations in CD4+ large granular lymphocyte leukemia. The table came from immunoSEQ multiplex PCR; TCRdb's copy has only in-frame clones and leaves some out. The sample has roughly 48,000 clones; about 70% are singletons. The sample consisted of CD4+ T cells from blood buffy coats. The receptors were sampled from a human donor in good health. CDR3s include the opening cysteine and the closing phenylalanine or tryptophan. The D gene is left open where the match is weak. Size is omitted from some rows. Given values are once, few, many or a class for expanded clones.

J gene	D gene	clone size	V gene	CDR3 DNA	CDR3 protein
TRBJ2-3	.	.	TRBV7-2	TGTGCCAGCAGCTTAGTAGGGGATACCACAGATACGCAGTATTTT	CASSLVGDTTDTQYF
TRBJ2-1	TRBD2	.	TRBV6-1	TGTGCCAGCATACCTGGGACTACCAATGAGCAGTTCTTC	CASIPGTTNEQFF
TRBJ2-5	TRBD2	.	TRBV27	TGTGCCAGCAGTTTAGGGTGGCGGGGGGAGACCCAGTACTTC	CASSLGWRGETQYF
TRBJ1-5	.	once	TRBV18	TGTGCCAGCTCACCCGGGAATCAGCCCCAGCATTTT	CASSPGNQPQHF
TRBJ2-3	.	.	TRBV7-9	TGTGCCAGCAGCTTAGCCAGTCTAGACCCGGCCCGGCCGACAGATACGCAGTATTTT	CASSLASLDPARPTDTQYF
TRBJ2-5	TRBD2	.	TRBV9	TGTGCCAGCAGCGTCGGGACTAGCGGGGGGGGCAGGGAGACCCAGTACTTC	CASSVGTSGGGRETQYF
TRBJ1-2	TRBD1	few	TRBV30	TGTGCCTGGAGTTACACGGGACAGGGGGCTTACACCTTC	CAWSYTGQGAYTF
TRBJ1-5	TRBD1	.	TRBV19	TGTGCCAGTAGTAGGCGACAGGGGGATTGGCAGCCCCAGCATTTT	CASSRRQGDWQPQHF
TRBJ2-5	.	few	TRBV2	TGTGCCAGCAGGAGGGGGGTCGGAGAGACCCAGTACTTC	CASRRGVGETQYF
TRBJ2-3	TRBD2	.	TRBV6-1	TGTGCCAGCAGGAACCGGACTAGCGGGGCCGGGGGCTTATATTTT	CASRNRTSGAGGLYF